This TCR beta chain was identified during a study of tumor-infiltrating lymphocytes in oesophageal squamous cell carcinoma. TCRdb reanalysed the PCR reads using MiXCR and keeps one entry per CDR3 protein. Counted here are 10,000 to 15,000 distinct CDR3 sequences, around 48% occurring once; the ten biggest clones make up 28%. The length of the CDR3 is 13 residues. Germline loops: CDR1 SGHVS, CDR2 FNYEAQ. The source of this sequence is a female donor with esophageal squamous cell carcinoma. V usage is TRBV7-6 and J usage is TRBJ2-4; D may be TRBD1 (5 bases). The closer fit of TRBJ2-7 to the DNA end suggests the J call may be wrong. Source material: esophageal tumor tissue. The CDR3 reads CASSLQGVYEQYF. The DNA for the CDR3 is TGTGCCAGCAGCTTACAGGGCGTCTACGAGCAGTACTTC.